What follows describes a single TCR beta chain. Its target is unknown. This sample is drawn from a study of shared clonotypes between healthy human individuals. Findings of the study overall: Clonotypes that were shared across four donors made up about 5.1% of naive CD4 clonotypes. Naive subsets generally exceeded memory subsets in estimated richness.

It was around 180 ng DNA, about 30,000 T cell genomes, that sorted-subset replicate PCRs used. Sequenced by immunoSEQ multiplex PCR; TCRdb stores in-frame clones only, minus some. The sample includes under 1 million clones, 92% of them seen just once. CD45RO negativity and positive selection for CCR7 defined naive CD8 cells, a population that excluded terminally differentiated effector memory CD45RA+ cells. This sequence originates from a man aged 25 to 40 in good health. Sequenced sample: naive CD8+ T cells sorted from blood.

CDR3: CASSLPGGPDYEQYF. CDR3 bases: TGTGCCAGCAGTTTACCTGGCGGACCAGACTACGAGCAGTACTTC. V usage is TRBV28 and J usage is TRBJ2-7; D call uncertain. V was pared by 2 bases and J by 3 bases, with 14 bases between. From germline, CDR1 is MDHEN and CDR2 SYDVKM. The CDR3 spans 15 residues.